The entry that follows covers one T cell receptor beta chain sequence. Its antigen is unknown. It has no much larger one-base neighbor in the sample; base qualities were not kept. The entry originates in a study of OX40 agonist ivuxolimab in advanced cancers. For context, the study as a whole: The costimulatory receptor OX40 (CD134) was targeted by ivuxolimab, a fully human IgG2 agonistic monoclonal antibody. Peripheral TCRbeta sequencing was intended to test whether TCR sequence diversity was altered and clonal T-cell expansion was caused by ivuxolimab. Intravenous ivuxolimab was administered to patients every 2 weeks at six dose levels: 0.01, 0.1, 0.3, 1.5, 3 and 10 mg/kg. Prior anti-PD-1, anti-PD-L1 or anti-CTLA-4 therapy was permitted, and 30% to 45% of dose-escalation patients had received checkpoint inhibitors. The paper covers the monotherapy dose-escalation part of the phase I ivuxolimab trial, which included N of about 50 patients. Of the 50 to 55 dose-escalation patients, hepatocellular carcinoma was present in about 20, melanoma in roughly 15, renal cell carcinoma in 9 and head and neck cancer in 9. Partial responses occurred in three dose-escalation patients, of whom one had hepatocellular carcinoma and two had cutaneous melanoma. The dose-escalation cohort was approximately 83% male with a mean age of about 54 years, ranging from roughly 23 to 80. Broad study findings and their caveats: Which antigens the clonally expanded peripheral T cells were specific for was not determined. After ivuxolimab, CD8+ T cells had more expanded clones than CD4+ T cells on average. Clonal expansion of both CD4+ and CD8+ blood T cells was observed from baseline to week 6 at doses 0.1 to 3.0 mg/kg. Partial responders in the 0.1-3.0 mg/kg groups had among the lowest normalized peripheral clonal expansion, especially among CD8+ T cells. Low levels of normalized T-cell clonal expansion were also seen in some nonresponding patients.

Genomic DNA was extracted from sorted cells for sequencing of the TCRbeta CDR3 region. The immunoSEQ Assay was used for sequencing of TCRbeta CDR3 regions. Entries here come from immuneACCESS through TCRdb and include only in-frame sequences with V and J called. Some clones fail to appear in such tables; in the studies checked, an unresolved V gene covers under half of the shortfall, and the cause of the remainder is unknown. Within this sample are about 73,000 clones, with about 86% of them counted one time only. Approximately 2.6% of the sample comes from the top ten. Patients with autoimmune disease history or receiving systemic immunosuppression were excluded from the trial. Peripheral blood for TCR sequencing was collected from all dose cohorts at baseline, on cycle 4 day 1, and on cycle 7 day 1. Samples came from an open-label, multicenter, first-in-human phase I dose-escalation trial of ivuxolimab. The trial enrolled adults with locally advanced or metastatic head and neck squamous cell, hepatocellular, melanoma or renal cell carcinoma. Before TCR sequencing, CD4+ T cells and CD8+ T cells were sorted from peripheral blood as separate populations.

Trimming takes 1 base from V and 4 bases from J, and the germline ends sit 14 bases apart. There are 15 amino acids in the CDR3, from cysteine to phenylalanine inclusive. The entry retains the CDR3 DNA only, 45 bases that are in frame from base 1. Taken from the germline V gene, the CDR1 and CDR2 loops are MNHNS and SASEGT. The receptor's source is an adult with an advanced solid tumor such as melanoma, head and neck, liver or kidney cancer. This specimen consisted of CD4+ or CD8+ T cells sorted from blood, obtained in a trial of the OX40 agonist ivuxolimab. The rearranged segments are TRBV6-1 and TRBJ2-7; TRBD2 is perhaps the D gene, given 5 matching bases. The CDR3 reads CASSEGLPAYYEQYF. The sequenced DNA is TGTGCCAGCAGTGAAGGACTACCCGCCTATTACGAGCAGTACTTC.